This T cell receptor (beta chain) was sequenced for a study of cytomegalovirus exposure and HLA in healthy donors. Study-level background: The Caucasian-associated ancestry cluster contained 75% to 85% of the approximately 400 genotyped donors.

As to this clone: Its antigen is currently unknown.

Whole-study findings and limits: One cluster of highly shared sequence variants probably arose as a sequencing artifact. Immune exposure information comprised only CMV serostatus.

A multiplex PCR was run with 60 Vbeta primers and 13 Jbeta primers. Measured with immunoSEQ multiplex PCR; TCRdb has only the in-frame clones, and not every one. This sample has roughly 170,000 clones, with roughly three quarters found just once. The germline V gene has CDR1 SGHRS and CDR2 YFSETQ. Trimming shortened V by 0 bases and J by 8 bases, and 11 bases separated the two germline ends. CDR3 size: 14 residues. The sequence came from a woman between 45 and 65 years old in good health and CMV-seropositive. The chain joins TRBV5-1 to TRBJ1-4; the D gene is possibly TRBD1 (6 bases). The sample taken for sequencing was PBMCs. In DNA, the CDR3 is TGCGCCAGCAGCTTGGGACAGGCGGAAGAAAAACTGTTTTTT. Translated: CASSLGQAEEKLFF.